Listed below are T cell receptor beta chains from one sample, sequenced in a study of T cells in Graves' hyperthyroidism and ophthalmopathy. TCRdb analysed the multiplex PCR reads with MiXCR anew, one entry per CDR3 protein. The sample carries 700,000 or so distinct CDR3 sequences, about 15% recorded once. Sequenced input: blood. These receptors were taken from a young man with Graves' hyperthyroidism. CDR3s include the opening cysteine and the closing phenylalanine or tryptophan. A D gene is named only where the DNA matches it firmly. Clone size appears in some rows only: once, few, many, or a class for an expanded clone.

>TRBJ2-7|many|TRBV7-8|-
CASSPGADEQYF
TGTGCCAGCAGCCCCGGGGCGGATGAGCAGTACTTC
>TRBJ2-1|many|TRBV11-2|-
CATGAVNEQFF
TGTGCCACGGGGGCCGTAAATGAGCAGTTCTTC
>TRBJ2-3|many|TRBV28|-
CASSLTSSTTDTQYF
TGTGCCAGCAGTTTGACTAGTTCCACCACAGATACGCAGTATTTT
>TRBJ2-5|many|TRBV28|-
CASSPPGTREETQYF
TGTGCCAGCAGTCCTCCCGGGACACGCGAAGAGACCCAGTACTTC
>TRBJ2-5|-|TRBV25-1|-
CASSEQGIGETQYF
TGTGCCAGCAGTGAACAAGGGATTGGAGAGACCCAGTACTTC
>TRBJ2-7|few|TRBV9|TRBD1
CASSVAGGGIGDEQYF
TGTGCCAGCAGCGTCGCAGGGGGCGGCATAGGGGACGAGCAGTACTTC
>TRBJ1-4|many|TRBV28|-
CASNLRGEKLFF
TGTGCCAGCAACCTTAGAGGGGAAAAACTGTTTTTT
>TRBJ2-7|-|TRBV11-3|-
CASSLEGVGYEQYF
TGTGCCAGCAGCTTAGAAGGTGTAGGCTACGAGCAGTACTTC
>TRBJ2-7|-|TRBV10-3|TRBD1
CAIGDRGTYEQYF
TGTGCCATCGGGGACAGGGGAACCTACGAGCAGTACTTC
>TRBJ1-1|many|TRBV20-1|-
CSASWAGRRMNTEAFF
TGCAGTGCTAGCTGGGCAGGGAGGAGGATGAACACTGAAGCTTTCTTT
>TRBJ2-1|-|TRBV24-1|-
CATSDFGPEGWEKFF
TGTGCCACCAGTGATTTTGGGCCCGAGGGTTGGGAAAAGTTCTTC
>TRBJ1-5|few|TRBV7-8|-
CASSLEQVNYQPQHF
TGTGCCAGCAGCTTAGAACAGGTTAACTATCAGCCCCAGCATTTT
>TRBJ1-1|many|TRBV2|TRBD1
CASSVRTGVNTEAFF
TGTGCCAGCAGTGTCCGGACAGGGGTGAACACTGAAGCTTTCTTT
>TRBJ1-1|many|TRBV2|TRBD1
CASSEATGRPQRTEAFF
TGTGCCAGCAGTGAAGCGACAGGGAGGCCCCAGAGGACTGAAGCTTTCTTT
>TRBJ2-1|many|TRBV12-3/TRBV12-4|-
CASSFSVNEQFF
TGTGCCAGCAGTTTCAGCGTAAATGAGCAGTTCTTC
>TRBJ2-1|-|TRBV18|TRBD2
CASSRLSGTRGNEQFF
TGTGCCAGCTCACGACTATCCGGGACTAGGGGCAATGAGCAGTTCTTC
>TRBJ1-1|-|TRBV19|TRBD1
CASSMTSGTANTEAFF
TGTGCCAGTAGTATGACTTCGGGGACAGCGAACACTGAAGCTTTCTTT
>TRBJ1-3|few|TRBV7-6|-
CASSLSPLIQGNTIYF
TGTGCCAGCAGCCTCAGCCCACTAATACAAGGAAACACCATATATTTT
>TRBJ2-3|few|TRBV11-2|TRBD2
CASSPQAGRPDTQYF
TGTGCCAGCAGCCCCCAAGCGGGACGACCGGATACGCAGTATTTT
>TRBJ2-3|many|TRBV28|-
CASSFPAGASTDTQYF
TGTGCCAGCAGTTTCCCGGCGGGGGCTAGCACAGATACGCAGTATTTT
>TRBJ2-7|few|TRBV28|-
CASSYEGVRNYEQYF
TGTGCCAGCAGTTATGAGGGGGTTAGGAACTACGAGCAGTACTTC
>TRBJ2-7|-|TRBV20-1|-
CSARTVNYEQYF
TGCAGTGCTCGGACAGTAAACTACGAGCAGTACTTC
>TRBJ1-1|many|TRBV5-6|-
CASKPSANTEAFF
TGTGCCAGCAAACCATCAGCGAACACTGAAGCTTTCTTT
>TRBJ2-5|-|TRBV29-1|TRBD2
CSEPTSGKETQYF
TGCAGCGAACCGACTAGCGGGAAAGAGACCCAGTACTTC
>TRBJ2-5|-|TRBV5-1|-
CASMRGGQETQYF
TGCGCCAGCATGCGCGGAGGCCAAGAGACCCAGTACTTC
>TRBJ2-1|many|TRBV11-3|TRBD1
CASSLNSGQGSKFF
TGTGCCAGCAGTCTAAACTCGGGACAGGGAAGTAAGTTCTTC
>TRBJ2-3|many|TRBV28|-
CASSLIGGTDTQYF
TGTGCCAGCAGTTTAATAGGGGGCACAGATACGCAGTATTTT
>TRBJ2-3|few|TRBV4-1|TRBD2
CASSQVHTGTSPDTQYF
TGCGCCAGCAGCCAAGTTCACACCGGGACTAGTCCCGATACGCAGTATTTT
>TRBJ2-5|many|TRBV7-8|-
CASSLGGMRETQYF
TGTGCCAGCAGCTTAGGAGGCATGAGGGAGACCCAGTACTTC
>TRBJ2-5|many|TRBV2|TRBD2
CASTTPGLAGETQYF
TGTGCCAGCACCACGCCGGGACTAGCGGGGGAGACCCAGTACTTC
>TRBJ2-5|many|TRBV11-3|-
CASSLARYQETQYF
TGTGCCAGCAGCTTAGCCCGGTACCAAGAGACCCAGTACTTC
>TRBJ2-7|few|TRBV7-9|-
CASSRLGQPSYEQYF
TGTGCCAGCAGCCGATTGGGGCAGCCGTCCTACGAGCAGTACTTC
>TRBJ1-1|few|TRBV2|-
CASSDAGTMNTEAFF
TGTGCCAGCAGTGATGCCGGGACAATGAACACTGAAGCTTTCTTT
>TRBJ1-5|many|TRBV9|-
CASSVGYSNQPQHF
TGTGCCAGCAGTGTCGGTTATAGCAATCAGCCCCAGCATTTT
>TRBJ1-3|few|TRBV13|-
CASSSGTTTHTIYF
TGTGCCAGCAGCTCCGGGACTACGACTCACACCATATATTTT
>TRBJ2-1|few|TRBV27|-
CASSLSLAWRGTYNEQFF
TGTGCCAGCAGTTTATCCCTAGCGTGGAGAGGAACCTACAATGAGCAGTTCTTC
>TRBJ2-1|-|TRBV5-1|TRBD2
CASSLRTGTSGNEQFF
TGCGCCAGCAGCTTAAGGACGGGGACTAGCGGGAATGAGCAGTTCTTC
>TRBJ1-4|many|TRBV20-1|-
CSATDEKLFF
TGCAGTGCCACGGATGAAAAACTGTTTTTT
>TRBJ1-3|many|TRBV20-1|-
CSALGTPFGNTIYF
TGCAGTGCGCTAGGGACCCCCTTCGGAAACACCATATATTTT
>TRBJ2-5|few|TRBV7-7|TRBD2
CASSPRTSGSSGETQYF
TGTGCCAGCAGCCCGCGGACTAGCGGGTCCTCTGGGGAGACCCAGTACTTC
>TRBJ2-1|many|TRBV28|-
CASSSLLGTSRHEQFF
TGTGCCAGCAGTTCACTGCTGGGGACCAGTCGTCATGAGCAGTTCTTC
>TRBJ1-5|-|TRBV20-1|-
CSTRGNNQPQHF
TGCAGTACCCGGGGTAACAATCAGCCCCAGCATTTT
>TRBJ2-1|-|TRBV30|TRBD2
CAWSPSPAGYYNEQFF
TGTGCCTGGAGTCCCTCCCCAGCGGGATATTACAATGAGCAGTTCTTC
>TRBJ1-2|-|TRBV25-1|-
CASSETRAGYTF
TGTGCCAGCAGTGAAACCCGAGCCGGCTACACCTTC
>TRBJ2-7|many|TRBV11-3|-
CASTGWQNYEQYF
TGTGCCAGCACGGGTTGGCAGAACTACGAGCAGTACTTC
>TRBJ2-1|many|TRBV20-1|TRBD2
CSALGASGSDYNEQFF
TGCAGTGCCTTGGGGGCTAGCGGGAGTGACTACAATGAGCAGTTCTTC
>TRBJ2-1|-|TRBV20-1|TRBD2
CSARSGTSGYNEQFF
TGCAGTGCTAGATCCGGGACTAGCGGTTACAATGAGCAGTTCTTC
>TRBJ2-3|many|TRBV11-2|TRBD2
CASSFGLAADTQYF
TGTGCCAGCAGCTTCGGGCTAGCGGCAGATACGCAGTATTTT